These T cell receptor beta chains were read from a single sample in a study of glioma-infiltrating T cells. TCRdb reprocessed the multiplex PCR reads with MiXCR, giving one entry per CDR3 protein. The sample records over 120,000 distinct CDR3 sequences, about two fifths being singletons. The sequenced sample was glioma tissue, nonneoplastic brain tissue, or PBMCs (not recorded which). All receptors derive from a human donor with low-grade glioma or glioblastoma, undergoing nonglioma brain surgery, or in good health (not recorded which). The CDR3 runs from the conserved cysteine through the conserved F or W. Fields, in order: D gene, V gene, J gene, clone size, CDR3 DNA, CDR3 protein. D genes are given only for firm matches. Size tells how often a clone was seen (once, few, many) or the class of an expanded clone, and some rows leave it out.

TRBD1	TRBV28	TRBJ2-7	.	TGTGCCAGCAGGGGACAGGGTTACGAGCAGTACTTC	CASRGQGYEQYF
.	TRBV20-1	TRBJ1-1	.	TGCAGTGCTAGACACGGAGGGAACACTGAAGCTTTCTTT	CSARHGGNTEAFF
.	TRBV28	TRBJ1-1	many	TGTGCCAGCAGCCAAAAAACCGGGACGCAAAAAGCTTTCTTT	CASSQKTGTQKAFF
TRBD1	TRBV28	TRBJ2-1	.	TGTGCCAGCAGCATATCGGGACAGTCTGCCTACAATGAGCAGTTCTTC	CASSISGQSAYNEQFF
.	TRBV19	TRBJ2-1	.	TGTGCCAGTAGTGGCAGGGTCAATGAGCAGTTCTTC	CASSGRVNEQFF
TRBD2	TRBV12-3/TRBV12-4	TRBJ2-1	.	TGTGCCAGCATCGGACTAGCGGGAGATGAGCAGTTCTTC	CASIGLAGDEQFF
.	TRBV4-1	TRBJ1-6	.	TGTGCCAGCAGCCAAGAAGCCAGCAGTTTTAGTTCACCCCTCCACTTT	CASSQEASSFSSPLHF
.	TRBV6-5	TRBJ1-2	.	TGTGCCAGCAGTACCCGTCCAGCGGGTGGCTACACCTTC	CASSTRPAGGYTF
.	TRBV7-2	TRBJ2-1	.	TGTGCCAGCAGCTTAGTAGCGGTTCTCGACAATGAGCAGTTCTTC	CASSLVAVLDNEQFF
TRBD1	TRBV5-1	TRBJ2-7	few	TGCGCCAGCAGCTTGGAAGGGGGCCTCTACGAGCAGTACTTC	CASSLEGGLYEQYF
TRBD2	TRBV6-2/TRBV6-3	TRBJ2-7	.	TGTGCCAGCAGCATAGGAGGGCTAGCGGGAGTGTACTACGAGCAGTACTTC	CASSIGGLAGVYYEQYF
TRBD1	TRBV6-6	TRBJ1-1	.	TGTGCCAGGACGACAGGGGGGCGGACTGAAGCTTTCTTT	CARTTGGRTEAFF
TRBD2	TRBV20-1	TRBJ2-7	few	TGCAGTGCACTAGCGGGGCCCTACGAGCAGTACTTC	CSALAGPYEQYF
.	TRBV5-1	TRBJ2-7	once	TGCGCCAGCACCGGGACACCGGCTTACGAGCAGTACTTC	CASTGTPAYEQYF
.	TRBV18	TRBJ1-5	.	TGTGCCAGCTCACCACAGTTAGGTCGGGATCAGCCCCAGCATTTT	CASSPQLGRDQPQHF
.	TRBV6-2/TRBV6-3	TRBJ2-2	.	TGTGCCAGCAGGACTTCTACATATTCGAACACCAGGGAGCTGTTTTTT	CASRTSTYSNTRELFF
TRBD2	TRBV6-6	TRBJ2-2	.	TGTGCCAGCAGTTTTCGAGTAGCGGGGGGCACCGGGGAGCTGTTTTTT	CASSFRVAGGTGELFF
.	TRBV4-3	TRBJ1-1	.	TGCGCCAGCAGCCCATGGCCAGGAGAGGGGGGAAACACTGAAGCTTTCTTT	CASSPWPGEGGNTEAFF
TRBD2	TRBV6-1	TRBJ2-3	.	TGCGCCAGCAGTGAACGCGGGAGGGCCGTAGATACGCAGTATTTT	CASSERGRAVDTQYF
.	TRBV6-2/TRBV6-3	TRBJ1-1	many	TGTGCCAGCAGTTACTCGCGTCAGATGAACACTGAAGCTTTCTTT	CASSYSRQMNTEAFF
TRBD1	TRBV4-1	TRBJ1-2	.	TGCGCCAGCAGCCGAACACAGGGGGACGGCTACACCTTC	CASSRTQGDGYTF
TRBD2	TRBV6-1	TRBJ2-3	few	TGTGCCAGCCTTGGGACTAGTTCGAGCGCAGATACGCAGTATTTT	CASLGTSSSADTQYF
TRBD1	TRBV7-9	TRBJ2-1	.	TGTGCCAGCAGCTATTCCGGGACAGGGTCCAATGAGCAGTTCTTC	CASSYSGTGSNEQFF
.	TRBV25-1	TRBJ1-1	.	TGTGCCAGCAGTGACGGCCCCACTGAAGCTTTCTTT	CASSDGPTEAFF
TRBD1	TRBV5-1	TRBJ1-1	.	TGCGCCAGCAGGGGGACAGGGATGACTGAAGCTTTCTTT	CASRGTGMTEAFF
TRBD1	TRBV6-6	TRBJ2-1	many	TGTGCCAGCAGTTACTCCAGGGGGCCGAGCTCCTACAATGAGCAGTTCTTC	CASSYSRGPSSYNEQFF
.	TRBV5-1	TRBJ1-1	.	TGCGCCAGCAGCTTCGATTACAGGCGGAACACTGAAGCTTTCTTT	CASSFDYRRNTEAFF
.	TRBV15	TRBJ1-4	.	TGTGCCACCAGCAGAGATCATAATGAAAAACTGTTTTTT	CATSRDHNEKLFF
.	TRBV7-9	TRBJ1-5	few	TGTGCCAGCAGCTTACAGGGAGGCAATCAGCCCCAGCATTTT	CASSLQGGNQPQHF
.	TRBV9	TRBJ2-1	.	TGTGCCAGCAGTTCAAATCTGGGGTCCTACAATGAGCAGTTCTTC	CASSSNLGSYNEQFF
TRBD1	TRBV29-1	TRBJ1-1	.	TGCAGCGCTAGGACAGGGGGCATGAACACTGAAGCTTTCTTT	CSARTGGMNTEAFF
TRBD2	TRBV2	TRBJ2-7	.	TGTGCCAGCAGTGATCGGGAGGATAGCGACGAGCAGTACTTC	CASSDREDSDEQYF
.	TRBV6-6	TRBJ1-4	.	TGTGCCAGCAGTTACATGGTCGGCGCAACTAATGAAAAACTGTTTTTT	CASSYMVGATNEKLFF
TRBD2	TRBV20-1	TRBJ2-7	.	TGCAGTGCTAGAGACATGGGGGGGTCCTACGAGCAGTACTTC	CSARDMGGSYEQYF
.	TRBV24-1	TRBJ2-3	.	TGTGCCACCCAGCGAGGAGATACGCAGTATTTT	CATQRGDTQYF
.	TRBV6-2/TRBV6-3	TRBJ2-7	.	TGCGCCACCCGAAGACCGGACACTGACTCCTACGAGCAGTACTTC	CATRRPDTDSYEQYF
.	TRBV18	TRBJ2-1	.	TGTGCCAGCTCACCAACGCAGGGGTTGATTGGCAATGAGCAGTTCTTC	CASSPTQGLIGNEQFF